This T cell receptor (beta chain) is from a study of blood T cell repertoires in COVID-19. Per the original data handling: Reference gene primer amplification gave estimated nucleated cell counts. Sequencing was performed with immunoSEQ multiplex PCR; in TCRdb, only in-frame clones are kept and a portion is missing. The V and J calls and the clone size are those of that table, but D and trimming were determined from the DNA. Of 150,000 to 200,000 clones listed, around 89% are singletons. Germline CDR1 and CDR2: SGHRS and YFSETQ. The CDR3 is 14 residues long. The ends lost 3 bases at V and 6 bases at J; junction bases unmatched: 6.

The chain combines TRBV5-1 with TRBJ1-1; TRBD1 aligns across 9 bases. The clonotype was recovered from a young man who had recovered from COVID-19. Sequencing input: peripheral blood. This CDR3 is CASSYDRGGSEAFF. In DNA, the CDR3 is TGCGCCAGCAGCTACGACAGGGGGGGATCTGAAGCTTTCTTT.